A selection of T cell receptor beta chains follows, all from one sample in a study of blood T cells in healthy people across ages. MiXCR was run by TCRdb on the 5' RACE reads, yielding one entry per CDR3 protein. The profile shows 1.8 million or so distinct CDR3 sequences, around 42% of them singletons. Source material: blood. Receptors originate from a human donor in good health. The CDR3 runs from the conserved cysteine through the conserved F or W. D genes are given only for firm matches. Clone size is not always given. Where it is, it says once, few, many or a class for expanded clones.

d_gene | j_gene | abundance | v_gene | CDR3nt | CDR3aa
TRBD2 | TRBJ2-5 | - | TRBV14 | TGTGCCAGCAGCCTCTTGGGAGCGGGGGACCAAGAGACCCAGTACTTC | CASSLLGAGDQETQYF
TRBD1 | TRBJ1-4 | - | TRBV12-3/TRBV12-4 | TGTGCCAGCAGTTTTGGGGTGACAGGGGGTATTGAAAAACTGTTTTTT | CASSFGVTGGIEKLFF
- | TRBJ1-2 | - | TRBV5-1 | TGCGCCAGCAGCTTGAGAAGGGGGTATTATGGCTACACCTTC | CASSLRRGYYGYTF
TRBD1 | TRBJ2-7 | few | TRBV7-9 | TGTGCCAGCAGCTTAGAGTTAACAGGGGGCTCGGACTACGAGCAGTACTTC | CASSLELTGGSDYEQYF
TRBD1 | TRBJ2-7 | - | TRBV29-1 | TGCAGCGTTGAAGTTGGGACAGACCCCTACGAGCAGTACTTC | CSVEVGTDPYEQYF
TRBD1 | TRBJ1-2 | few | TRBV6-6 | TGTGCCAGCACGACAGGGACTTCCGCGTTAAGCTATGGCTACACCTTC | CASTTGTSALSYGYTF
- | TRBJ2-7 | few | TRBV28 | TGTGCCAGCAGTTTCCTAAGATACGAGCAGTACTTC | CASSFLRYEQYF
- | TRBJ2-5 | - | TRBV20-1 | TGCAGTGCTACCCTCTCGGTACAGGGGACCCAGTACTTC | CSATLSVQGTQYF
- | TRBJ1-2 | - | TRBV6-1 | TGTGCCAGCAGTGACATCCTCCTTATCATCGGACAGTTAGGCTACACCTTC | CASSDILLIIGQLGYTF
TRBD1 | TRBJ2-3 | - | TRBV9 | TGTGCCAGCAGCGCACTAACACGACAGGGTTGGCTGTATTTT | CASSALTRQGWLYF
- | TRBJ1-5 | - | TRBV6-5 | TGTGCCAGCAGAGCCTATGGGTCAAATCAGCCCCAGCATTTT | CASRAYGSNQPQHF
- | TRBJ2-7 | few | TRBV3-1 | TGTGCCAGCAGCCAAGGGGGCAGGGGACATCCCTACGAGCAGTACTTC | CASSQGGRGHPYEQYF
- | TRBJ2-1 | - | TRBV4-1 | TGCGCCAGCAGCCAGAGGGAGATGGGGTCCTACAATGAGCAGTTCTTC | CASSQREMGSYNEQFF
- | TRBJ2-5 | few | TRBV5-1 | TGCGCCAGCAGCTTACAGGACCAAAAGACCCAGTACTTC | CASSLQDQKTQYF
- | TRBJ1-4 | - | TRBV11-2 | TGTGCCAGCAGCTTAGTGAGGGGGGAAGAAAAACTGTTTTTT | CASSLVRGEEKLFF
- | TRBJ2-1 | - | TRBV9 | TGTGCCAGCAGCGCCGGGACCGCTCGTTGGGGTGAGCAGTTCTTC | CASSAGTARWGEQFF
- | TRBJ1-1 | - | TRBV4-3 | TGCGCCAGCAGCCAAGATCCCGTGGAGTACACTGAAGCTTTCTTT | CASSQDPVEYTEAFF
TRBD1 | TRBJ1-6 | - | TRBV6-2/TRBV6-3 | TGTGCCACGAGCGACAGGGGTAGAAATTCACCCCTCCACTTT | CATSDRGRNSPLHF
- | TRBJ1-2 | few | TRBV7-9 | TGTGCCTTTCTACCGCCCCCCGAGCACCTCTATGGCTACACCTTC | CAFLPPPEHLYGYTF
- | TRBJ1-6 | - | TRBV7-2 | TGTGCCAGCAGCTTAGAGACAGGAGATAATTCACCCCTCCACTTT | CASSLETGDNSPLHF
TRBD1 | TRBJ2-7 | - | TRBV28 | TGTGCCAGCAGTTCCGCCGGGACAGGGGTTACTATTTCCTACGAGCAGTACTTC | CASSSAGTGVTISYEQYF
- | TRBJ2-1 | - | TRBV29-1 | TGCAGCGTTGAAGATTGGGGAGACGTCGGACTCTTC | CSVEDWGDVGLF
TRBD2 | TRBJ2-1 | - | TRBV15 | TGTGCCACCAGCCCCGCGACTAGCCGAATCCTCTATGAGCAGTTCTTC | CATSPATSRILYEQFF
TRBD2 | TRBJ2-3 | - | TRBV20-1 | TGCAGTGCTAGTACAACCGGGACTAGCGGGGGGCTTTGGGGAGATACGCGGTATTTT | CSASTTGTSGGLWGDTRYF
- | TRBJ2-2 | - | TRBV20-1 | TGCAGTGTTCTGCTTAGAGGGGAGCTGTTTTTT | CSVLLRGELFF
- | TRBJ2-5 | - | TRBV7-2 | TGTGCCAGCAGCGTCGCTCGACTAGAAGAGACCCAGTACTTC | CASSVARLEETQYF
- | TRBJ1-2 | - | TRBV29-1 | TGCAGCGTTGAAGATACCCGGCGGAATGGCTACACCTTC | CSVEDTRRNGYTF
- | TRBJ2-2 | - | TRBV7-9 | TGTGCCAGCAGCTTGGGACAAGAGGACACCGGGGAGCTGTTTTTT | CASSLGQEDTGELFF
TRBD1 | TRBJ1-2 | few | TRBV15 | TGTGCCACCAGCAAGGAGAAGGGACAGGGGCTTTGGGCTAACTATGGCTACACCTTC | CATSKEKGQGLWANYGYTF
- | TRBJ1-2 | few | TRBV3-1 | TGTGCCAGCAGCCCCGGATGGGTTGGCTACACCTTC | CASSPGWVGYTF
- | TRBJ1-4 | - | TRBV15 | TGTGCCACCAGCAGAGAAGATGGAGGTTTTAATGAAAAACTGTTTTTT | CATSREDGGFNEKLFF
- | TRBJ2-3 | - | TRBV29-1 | TGCAGCACCCGGGACAACACAGATACGCAGTATTTT | CSTRDNTDTQYF
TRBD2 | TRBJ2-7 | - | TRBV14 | TGTGCCAGCAGCCGGGCCGGGGGGTACTACGAGCAGTACTTC | CASSRAGGYYEQYF
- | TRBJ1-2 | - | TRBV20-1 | TGCAGTGCTAGAGAGAGGGACTTGGTAGCTAACTATGGCTACACCTTC | CSARERDLVANYGYTF